Listed below are T cell receptor beta chains from one sample, sequenced in a study of OX40 agonist ivuxolimab in advanced cancers. The protocol was immunoSEQ multiplex PCR, while the TCRdb copy is restricted to in-frame clones and leaves out a portion. The table records some 73,000 clones, approximately 86% of them present only once. The starting material was CD4+ or CD8+ T cells sorted from blood, obtained in a trial of the OX40 agonist ivuxolimab. These receptors were collected from an adult with an advanced solid tumor such as melanoma, head and neck, liver or kidney cancer. CDR3s include the opening cysteine and the closing phenylalanine or tryptophan. A D gene is named only where the DNA matches it firmly. Expanded clones get a size class; other rows say once, few or many, or leave the size out.

j_call clone_size v_call d_call cdr3_nt cdr3_aa
TRBJ2-2 - TRBV5-4 - TGTGCCAGCAGCTTGGCGAGAGGTTCGAACACCGGGGAGCTGTTTTTT CASSLARGSNTGELFF
TRBJ1-5 - TRBV2 - TGTGCCAGCAAGGGTTTGAGCAATCAGCCCCAGCATTTT CASKGLSNQPQHF
TRBJ2-5 - TRBV2 - TGTGCCAGCAGCCTTTCCACAGGATTTCCAGAGACCCAGTACTTC CASSLSTGFPETQYF
TRBJ2-5 - TRBV5-1 - TGCGCCAGCAGCTGGGACGAGCTGGGACTCGAAGAGACCCAGTACTTC CASSWDELGLEETQYF
TRBJ1-2 few TRBV19 TRBD1 TGTGCCAGTAGTATAGCCGGGACAGGGGGCCTTGGCTACACCTTC CASSIAGTGGLGYTF
TRBJ2-2 - TRBV6-9 TRBD2 TGTGCCAGCAACCCCTGTACTAGCGGGGACGACACCGGGGAGCTGTTTTTT CASNPCTSGDDTGELFF
TRBJ2-5 few TRBV7-9 - TGTGCCAGCAGCTTATCGTCCCGCGAGACCCAGTACTTC CASSLSSRETQYF
TRBJ2-1 - TRBV7-2 TRBD1 TGTGCCAGCAGCCGAAACCGGGACAGGGGTGAGCAGTTCTTC CASSRNRDRGEQFF
TRBJ1-2 - TRBV4-3 - TGCGCCAGCAGCCAAGAACGGGCAGGGTATGGAGGTAGCTATGGCTACACCTTC CASSQERAGYGGSYGYTF
TRBJ1-1 once TRBV2 - TGTGCCAGCACTTCGGGGAGAGACACTGAAGCTTTCTTT CASTSGRDTEAFF
TRBJ2-1 few TRBV18 - TGTGCCAGCTCACCAGATAGGCAGGGTGGGCAGTTCTTC CASSPDRQGGQFF
TRBJ2-5 once TRBV15 - TGTGCCACCAGCAGAGATCGGGTAACCCAAGAGACCCAGTACTTC CATSRDRVTQETQYF
TRBJ1-4 - TRBV19 - TGTGCCAGTAGTATCGGTGCAACTAATGAAAAACTGTTTTTT CASSIGATNEKLFF
TRBJ1-5 - TRBV30 - TGTGCCTGGAGTGTAGGGGCCGTTCGCCCCCAGCATTTT CAWSVGAVRPQHF
TRBJ2-7 - TRBV11-2 - TGTGCCAGCAGCGGGACAACGAGCTCCTACGAGCAGTACTTC CASSGTTSSYEQYF
TRBJ2-1 - TRBV25-1 TRBD2 TGTGCCAGCAGTGAATATCGACTAGCGGCCTCCTACAATGAGCAGTTCTTC CASSEYRLAASYNEQFF
TRBJ1-2 - TRBV9 - TGTGCCAGCAGCTCCACAGGGAAGAACTATGGCTACACCTTC CASSSTGKNYGYTF
TRBJ2-7 - TRBV28 - TGTGCCAGCAGCCTAGGGGGGGAGGGTCTCTACGAGCAGTACTTC CASSLGGEGLYEQYF
TRBJ1-2 - TRBV19 - TGTGCCAGTAGTATCGGCAGATCCTATGGCTACACCTTC CASSIGRSYGYTF
TRBJ2-2 - TRBV19 TRBD1 TGTGCCAGTAGTCCTAGGGGCAGGGGGCGGGCGAACACCGGGGAGCTGTTTTTT CASSPRGRGRANTGELFF
TRBJ1-5 - TRBV6-5 - TGTGCCAGCAGTTACTCATTGAGTCAGCCCCAGCATTTT CASSYSLSQPQHF
TRBJ1-2 - TRBV15 TRBD1 TGTGCCACCAGCAGGCCGGGACAGCTACCCTATGGCTACACCTTC CATSRPGQLPYGYTF
TRBJ2-1 - TRBV12-5 - TGTGCTAGTGCCTTGGACGGATATGAGCAGTTCTTC CASALDGYEQFF
TRBJ2-7 - TRBV2 - TGTGCCAGCACTCGAGTGAGCTCCTACGAGCAGTACTTC CASTRVSSYEQYF
TRBJ1-2 - TRBV19 - TGTGCCAGTAGTATTCAGGGAGGTGGCTACACCTTC CASSIQGGGYTF
TRBJ2-3 - TRBV5-4 - TGTGCCAGCAGACTGACAGCGACGAGCACAGATACGCAGTATTTT CASRLTATSTDTQYF
TRBJ1-2 - TRBV20-1 - TGTTGTACCGTACAAAACTATGGCTACACCTTC CCTVQNYGYTF
TRBJ1-6 few TRBV6-6 TRBD1 TGTGCCAGCAGTTCACAGGGGAAAGAGTCACCCCTCCACTTT CASSSQGKESPLHF
TRBJ2-3 - TRBV29-1 - TGCAGCGCGGGCAGAAGTAGCACAGATACGCAGTATTTT CSAGRSSTDTQYF
TRBJ2-7 once TRBV18 - TGTGCCAGCTCACCGGGATTGGGTTACGAGCAGTACTTC CASSPGLGYEQYF
TRBJ2-5 - TRBV19 - TGTGCCAGTAGTATATGGCGGGATCAAGAGACCCAGTACTTC CASSIWRDQETQYF
TRBJ2-7 - TRBV6-5 TRBD1 TGTGCCAGCAGTTATGGACAGGCCCTTTACGAGCAGTACTTC CASSYGQALYEQYF
TRBJ1-3 - TRBV9 - TGTGCCAGCAGCGCACAGGGTCAGTCTGGAAACACCATATATTTT CASSAQGQSGNTIYF
TRBJ2-7 - TRBV6-6 TRBD1 TGTGCCAGCAGTTACGACAGGGGGACTTTTTACGAGCAGTACTTC CASSYDRGTFYEQYF
TRBJ2-5 - TRBV15 TRBD1 TGTGCCACCAGCATTTCGTCCCGGGACAGGGGTCAGCAAGAGACCCAGTACTTC CATSISSRDRGQQETQYF
TRBJ2-5 - TRBV10-3 - TGTGCCATCAGTGAGCAGCGACTCTCTCGAGAGACCCAGTACTTC CAISEQRLSRETQYF
TRBJ2-4 few TRBV7-2 - TGTGCCAGCAGTTCATCCCTGGCTAGCAAAAACATTCAGTACTTC CASSSSLASKNIQYF
TRBJ2-5 - TRBV9 TRBD2 TGTGCCAGCAGCGCGGGACTAGCGGAAGAGACCCAGTACTTC CASSAGLAEETQYF
TRBJ2-5 - TRBV4-1 - TGCGCCAGCAGCCCCGCAAGGGAGGTCCAAGAGACCCAGTACTTC CASSPAREVQETQYF
TRBJ2-3 - TRBV29-1 - TGCAGCGTTGAAAGGAGGGGGGCAGGAGCAGATACGCAGTATTTT CSVERRGAGADTQYF
TRBJ2-1 few TRBV13 TRBD2 TGTGCCAGCAGCTTAGCCCTGACTAGCTCTTTAAGTGAGCAGTTCTTC CASSLALTSSLSEQFF
TRBJ2-2 - TRBV19 TRBD1 TGTGCCAGTAGGGGACAGACAAACACCGGGGAGCTGTTTTTT CASRGQTNTGELFF
TRBJ2-1 - TRBV5-1 TRBD2 TGCGCCAGCAGCACTTTGACTAGCGGGAAATCCAATGAGCAGTTCTTC CASSTLTSGKSNEQFF
TRBJ2-7 once TRBV28 - TGTGCCAGCACTAGCAACTACGAGCAGTACTTC CASTSNYEQYF
TRBJ1-1 once TRBV5-4 - TGTGCCAGCAGCTTGGGCCCGGGATATGAAGCTTTCTTT CASSLGPGYEAFF
TRBJ1-2 - TRBV11-2 - TGTGCCAGCACTTGGGATACACGGTCTGGCTACACCTTC CASTWDTRSGYTF
TRBJ2-2 many TRBV7-6 TRBD2 TGTGCCAGCAGCCCAAGCTTCCCTAGCGGGAGGGTGAACACCGGGGAGCTGTTTTTT CASSPSFPSGRVNTGELFF
TRBJ2-3 once TRBV21-1 - TGTGCCAGCAGCAAGCGGGGGCGAGGGTCAGATACGCAGTATTTT CASSKRGRGSDTQYF